This T cell receptor (beta chain) originates from a study of beta chain features in type 1 diabetes. The germline gives CDR1 MGHDK, CDR2 SYGVNS. The length of the CDR3 is 15 residues. V was pared by 3 bases and J by 4 bases, with 15 bases between. Points from the study as a whole: Shorter templates may be favored by PCR, equally so in patients and controls.

The isolated RNA, all of it, was reverse transcribed, so expressed TCRB transcripts were what got sequenced. Produced via immunoSEQ multiplex PCR; TCRdb's table is partial and in-frame only. The sample comprises some 500,000 clones, about an eighth of which are singletons, and about 0.042% rests with the top ten. Note on this clone: Its specificity is not known.

The source is a woman under 30 in good health. The rearrangement links TRBV25-1 to TRBJ2-5, with D perhaps matching TRBD1 (6 bases). The sequenced material came from naive CD4+ T cells from blood. In nucleotides, the CDR3 is TGTGCCAGCAGTGACATCGGGACAATCGGAGAGACCCAGTACTTC. Protein product: CASSDIGTIGETQYF.